These 8 T cell receptor beta chains share one sample of origin, sequenced in a study of cytomegalovirus exposure and HLA in healthy donors. The PCR employed 60 Vbeta primers together with 13 Jbeta primers. Sequenced by immunoSEQ multiplex PCR; TCRdb stores in-frame clones only, minus some. In the table there are about 110,000 clones, approximately 73% of which are singletons. The sample taken for sequencing was PBMCs. These receptors all stem from a man aged 35 to 55 in good health and CMV-seronegative.

The sample holds a few counts of this clone. V is TRBV7-3 and J is TRBJ2-5; 7 bases align to TRBD1. J lost 5 bases, V lost 5 bases, and 14 bases had no gene match. Germline V CDR1 and CDR2: SGHTA, FQGTGA. This CDR3 has 16 amino acids. DNA of the CDR3: TGTGCCAGCAGCCCCAATGGGGACAGTTTCGGGGAGACCCAGTACTTC. Translated: CASSPNGDSFGETQYF. Supplemented by reference TRBV7-3 and TRBJ2-5, the full variable domain reads GAGVSQTPSNKVTEKGKYVELRCDPISGHTALYWYRQSLGQGPEFLIYFQGTGAADDSGLPNDRFFAVRPEGSVSTLKIQRTERGDSAVYLCASSPNGDSFGETQYFGPGTRLLVL.

The V gene is TRBV2, the J gene TRBJ2-3; 7 bases fit TRBD2. Germline V lookup: CDR1 SNHLY, CDR2 FYNNEI. The J segment lost 0 bases and the V segment lost 6 bases, leaving 3 bases of the junction unmatched. The CDR3 runs to 14 residues. The CDR3 reads CASRSGTSTDTQYF. CDR3 DNA sequence: TGTGCCAGCAGAAGCGGGACTAGCACAGATACGCAGTATTTT.

The chain recombines TRBV28 with TRBJ2-7, with D tentatively TRBD2 (6 bases). The ends were cut back, 5 bases at V and 0 bases at J, with 14 bases in the middle. Germline V gives CDR1 MDHEN, CDR2 SYDVKM. This CDR3 spans 15 amino acids. CDR3 DNA: TGTGCCAGCAGTATTATCCCCGGGAGCTCCTACGAGCAGTACTTC. Protein: CASSIIPGSSYEQYF.

The gene calls are TRBV7-6 and TRBJ2-7; 14 nucleotides agree with TRBD2. This CDR3 spans 18 amino acids. After removal of 2 bases from V and 0 bases from J, the junction contained 6 bases not matched to a gene. Germline V gene sequence: CDR1 SGHVS, CDR2 FNYEAQ. The CDR3 sequence is CASSLFVGTSGGSYEQYF. DNA for the CDR3: TGTGCCAGCAGCTTATTTGTGGGGACTAGCGGGGGCTCCTACGAGCAGTACTTC.

The rearrangement links TRBV19 to TRBJ2-2, with D perhaps TRBD1 (6 bases). Deletions cut 11 bases from V and 7 bases from J, with 17 bases between. CDR1 and CDR2 from the germline V gene are LNHDA and SQIVND (reference sequence). This CDR3 region has 13 residues. The CDR3 sequence is CARPTGLGGELFF. The CDR3 DNA follows: TGTGCCCGCCCAACAGGGTTGGGCGGGGAGCTGTTTTTT.

The J gene is TRBJ2-7, the V gene TRBV10-3, with 13 bases aligning to TRBD2. There are 20 residues in the CDR3. Germline trimming cut 6 bases from V and 0 bases from J; bases unmatched to any gene: 17. Germline values: CDR1 ENHRY, CDR2 SYGVKD. The CDR3 bases are TGTGCCATCAGAGCCACCTCGACTAGCGGGGGGCCAACCCTCTCCTACGAGCAGTACTTC. Residues: CAIRATSTSGGPTLSYEQYF.

The CDR3, as DNA: TGTGCCAGCAGCCCGGGACAGGCCACCTACGAGCAGTACTTC. Translation: CASSPGQATYEQYF. The chain joins TRBV19 to TRBJ2-7, with 8 bases matching TRBD1. V shed 9 bases and J 2 bases; nucleotides not matched to a gene: 9. The germline V gene has CDR1 LNHDA and CDR2 SQIVND (reference sequence). The CDR3 totals 14 residues. The whole variable domain, filled in from reference TRBV19 and TRBJ2-7, reads DGGITQSPKYLFRKEGQNVTLSCEQNLNHDAMYWYRQDPGQGLRLIYYSQIVNDFQKGDIAEGYSVSREKKESFPLTVTSAQKNPTAFYLCASSPGQATYEQYFGPGTRLTVT.

This clone has a single count. The chain recombines TRBV27 with TRBJ2-3; 11 nucleotides align to TRBD2. Looked up from germline, CDR1 is MNHEY and CDR2 is SMNVEV (reference sequence). The CDR3 is made up of 15 amino acids. J lost 5 bases, V lost 6 bases, and 7 bases had no gene match. CDR3 amino acids: CASSPLAGAIDTQYF. As DNA, the CDR3 is TGTGCCAGCAGCCCACTAGCGGGGGCCATAGATACGCAGTATTTT.